This entry features one T cell receptor beta chain sequence. The data stem from a study of cytomegalovirus exposure and HLA in healthy donors. V lost 1 base and J 0 bases, leaving 10 bases between the germline ends. The CDR3 is 16 amino acids. Looked up from germline, CDR1 is LNHDA and CDR2 is SQIVND (reference sequence). In the PCR, 60 Vbeta and 13 Jbeta primers were used. Generated by immunoSEQ multiplex PCR, the TCRdb table keeps only in-frame clones and is missing some. The specimen's table records 40,000 to 50,000 clones. Source material: PBMCs. The chain has TRBV19 and TRBJ1-5, with D possibly TRBD1 on 5 matching bases. The receptor was isolated from a man under 40 in good health and CMV-seronegative. The CDR3 reads CASSIVQGPSNQPQHF. For the CDR3, the DNA is TGTGCCAGTAGTATAGTCCAGGGTCCTAGCAATCAGCCCCAGCATTTT.